Listed below are T cell receptor beta chains from one sample, sequenced in a study of T cells in Graves' hyperthyroidism and ophthalmopathy. From the multiplex PCR reads, TCRdb called clonotypes with MiXCR, one entry per CDR3 protein. The table has 650,000 to 700,000 distinct CDR3 sequences, roughly a sixth seen once. The material sequenced was blood. Receptors originate from a man between 45 and 60 years old with Graves' hyperthyroidism. Each CDR3 is given with its conserved first and last residue. D genes are given only for firm matches. Part of the rows lack a size; the others show once, few, many or a class for expanded clones.

clone size,J gene,V gene,D gene,CDR3 protein,CDR3 DNA
.,TRBJ2-7,TRBV15,TRBD1,CATSREGGTGWYEQYF,TGTGCCACCAGCAGAGAGGGCGGGACAGGGTGGTACGAGCAGTACTTC
.,TRBJ1-2,TRBV28,TRBD1,CASWDRVRGYTF,TGTGCCAGCTGGGACAGGGTTCGTGGCTACACCTTC
few,TRBJ1-5,TRBV6-5,.,CASSYFGNQPQHF,TGTGCCAGCAGTTACTTCGGAAATCAGCCCCAGCATTTT
.,TRBJ1-2,TRBV7-9,.,CASSLAGQNYSYTF,TGTGCCAGCAGCTTAGCCGGACAGAACTATAGCTACACCTTC
many,TRBJ2-1,TRBV2,.,CASSEQGRYNEQFF,TGTGCCAGCAGTGAACAGGGGAGATACAATGAGCAGTTCTTC
.,TRBJ1-2,TRBV7-2,TRBD1,CASSLDSGTGNYGYTF,TGTGCCAGCAGCCTCGACTCCGGGACAGGGAACTATGGCTACACCTTC
.,TRBJ2-7,TRBV10-1,.,CASSDHIYEQYF,TGCGCCAGCAGTGACCACATCTACGAGCAGTACTTC
.,TRBJ2-2,TRBV24-1,.,CATSDLRGITGELFF,TGTGCCACCAGTGATTTGAGGGGGATCACCGGGGAGCTGTTTTTT
few,TRBJ2-2,TRBV20-1,TRBD1,CSARGQGPGELFF,TGCAGTGCTAGAGGACAGGGGCCCGGGGAGCTGTTTTTT
many,TRBJ1-1,TRBV19,.,CASSSYRLQNTEAFF,TGTGCCAGTAGTTCTTACAGGCTACAGAACACTGAAGCTTTCTTT
.,TRBJ2-1,TRBV11-2,TRBD2,CASSTLAGEKEQFF,TGTGCCAGCAGTACCCTAGCGGGAGAAAAGGAGCAGTTCTTC
many,TRBJ2-1,TRBV5-1,TRBD1,CASSSTGATYNEQFF,TGCGCCAGCAGCTCGACAGGGGCTACCTACAATGAGCAGTTCTTC
many,TRBJ1-1,TRBV28,TRBD1,CASSLPGQRGNTEAFF,TGTGCCAGCAGTTTACCGGGACAGCGGGGGAATACTGAAGCTTTCTTT
.,TRBJ2-3,TRBV7-3,.,CASSTDPTDTQYF,TGTGCCAGCAGCACGGACCCCACAGATACGCAGTATTTT
.,TRBJ2-1,TRBV12-5,TRBD2,CASGYGLASEQFF,TGTGCTAGTGGTTATGGACTAGCTAGTGAGCAGTTCTTC
many,TRBJ2-5,TRBV12-3/TRBV12-4,.,CASSLDSSETQYF,TGTGCCAGCAGTTTAGACAGTTCAGAGACCCAGTACTTC
many,TRBJ2-7,TRBV7-2,.,CASSLPSGYEQYF,TGTGCCAGCAGCCTACCCAGTGGTTACGAGCAGTACTTC
many,TRBJ2-1,TRBV28,.,CASSLSLGTGRFNEQFF,TGTGCCAGCAGTTTATCCCTTGGTACAGGGCGGTTCAATGAGCAGTTCTTC
few,TRBJ1-5,TRBV9,.,CASSVEGEPQHF,TGTGCCAGCAGCGTAGAAGGGGAGCCCCAGCATTTT
many,TRBJ2-7,TRBV28,TRBD2,CASSPYGGVYEQYF,TGTGCCAGCAGCCCCTACGGGGGGGTCTACGAGCAGTACTTC
few,TRBJ2-3,TRBV27,.,CASKSALGDGDTQYF,TGTGCCAGCAAATCCGCCCTCGGAGACGGAGATACGCAGTATTTT
many,TRBJ2-4,TRBV29-1,.,CSAGDRIAKNIQYF,TGCAGCGCCGGAGACAGGATAGCCAAAAACATTCAGTACTTC
.,TRBJ1-6,TRBV5-8,.,CASSLGTNNSPLHF,TGTGCCAGCAGCTTGGGCACCAATAATTCACCCCTCCACTTT
many,TRBJ1-1,TRBV12-3/TRBV12-4,.,CASSLPLNTEAFF,TGTGCCAGCAGTTTACCATTGAACACTGAAGCTTTCTTT
few,TRBJ2-4,TRBV19,.,CASRPTAGIQYF,TGTGCCAGTAGGCCGACGGCGGGCATTCAGTACTTC
many,TRBJ2-3,TRBV9,.,CASSVGPYGTETDTQYF,TGTGCCAGCAGCGTAGGACCCTACGGGACTGAAACAGATACGCAGTATTTT
many,TRBJ2-7,TRBV2,.,CASRPSDYEQYF,TGTGCCAGCAGACCCTCCGACTACGAGCAGTACTTC
many,TRBJ1-6,TRBV14,.,CASSQAGRSSYNSPLHF,TGTGCCAGCAGCCAAGCGGGCAGGAGCTCCTATAATTCACCCCTCCACTTT